Many counts were recorded for the clone carrying this TCR beta chain. Its target is unknown. The length of the CDR3 is 10 residues. V was pared by 6 bases and J by 7 bases, with 9 bases between. Germline assignment: CDR1 DFQATT and CDR2 SNEGSKA (reference sequence). This sample stems from a study of molecular identifiers for immune sequencing clone quantification. Whole-study findings and limits: Whereas naive cells kept under 1% of molecules in clones above 20 RNA copies, such clones held over 97% in effectors.

TCRdb reprocessed the PCR reads via MiXCR and lists one record per CDR3 protein. The sample includes about 630,000 distinct CDR3 sequences, around 25% seen only once; the top ten take 0.78%. Naive CD8 T cells were picked out by sorting for CD8+CD4-CCR7+CD45RA+. This receptor was obtained from a human donor in good health. Some libraries in this study had Jurkat cell RNA spiked in. The specimen sequenced was naive CD8+ T cells from blood, with Jurkat cell RNA spiked in. Sample subset: FACS-sorted CD8+CD4-CCR7+CD45RA+ naive T cells. This chain joins TRBV20-1 and TRBJ1-1, with unresolved D. CDR3 sequence reads: CSAPTVEAFF. Here the CDR3 DNA reads TGCAGTGCGCCTACAGTTGAAGCTTTCTTT.